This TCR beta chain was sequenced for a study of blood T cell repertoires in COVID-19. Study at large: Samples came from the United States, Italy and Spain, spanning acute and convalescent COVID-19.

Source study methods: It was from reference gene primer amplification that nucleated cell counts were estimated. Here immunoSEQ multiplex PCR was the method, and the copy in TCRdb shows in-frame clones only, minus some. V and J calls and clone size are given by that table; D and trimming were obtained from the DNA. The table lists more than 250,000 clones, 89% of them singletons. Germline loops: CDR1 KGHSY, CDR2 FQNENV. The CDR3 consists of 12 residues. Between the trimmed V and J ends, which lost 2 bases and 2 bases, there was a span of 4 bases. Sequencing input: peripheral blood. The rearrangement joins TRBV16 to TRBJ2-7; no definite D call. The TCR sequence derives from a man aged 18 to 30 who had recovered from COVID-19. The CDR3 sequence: CASSQGAYEQYF. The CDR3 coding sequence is TGTGCCAGCAGCCAAGGAGCCTACGAGCAGTACTTC.